The 4 T cell receptor beta chains below were found in one sample sequenced in a study of cytomegalovirus exposure and HLA in healthy donors. TCRdb's copy holds only in-frame clones and misses some; the assay was immunoSEQ multiplex PCR. The data hold some 76,000 clones, with approximately 94% observed a single time. The material sequenced was PBMCs. The source of these receptors is a woman aged 18-35 years in good health and CMV-seronegative.

The CDR3 sequence is CASSSGSSYNEQFF. The DNA for the CDR3 is TGTGCCAGCAGTAGCGGGAGCTCCTACAATGAGCAGTTCTTC. This chain uses TRBV27 with TRBJ2-1, with 8 bases matching TRBD2. The CDR3 contains 14 residues. CDR1 is MNHEY, CDR2 SMNVEV, per germline (reference sequence). With V trimmed by 5 bases and J by 0 bases, 0 bases remained unmatched.

The chain employs TRBV6-4 and TRBJ1-2; possible D gene TRBD1, 5 bases. The germline V and J ends were trimmed by 2 bases and 8 bases, with 18 bases remaining between them. The CDR3 is made up of 15 amino acids. Per the germline V gene, CDR1 is MRHNA and CDR2 is SNTAGT. For the CDR3, the DNA is TGTGCCAGCAGTGACGGGGCGGATTCAGTAGGAGGCTACACCTTC. Translating it yields CASSDGADSVGGYTF.

V is TRBV11-2 and J is TRBJ1-2; the match to TRBD1 covers 8 bases. Germline trimming cut 4 bases from V and 5 bases from J; bases unmatched to any gene: 15. Germline V gene data show CDR1 as SGHAT and CDR2 as FQNNGV. There are 17 residues in the CDR3. CDR3 amino acids: CASSYRRQGTLRYGYTF. The CDR3 DNA sequence: TGTGCCAGCAGCTACAGAAGACAGGGGACCCTAAGATATGGCTACACCTTC.

V gene TRBV29-1 combines with J gene TRBJ1-2; D is undetermined. This CDR3 comprises 13 residues. V gave up 6 bases and J gave up 2 bases, with 13 bases separating them. The germline V gene encodes CDR1 SQVTM and CDR2 ANQGSEA. CDR3 residues: CSVIPTGNYGYTF. The CDR3 DNA reads TGCAGCGTCATACCCACGGGGAACTATGGCTACACCTTC.